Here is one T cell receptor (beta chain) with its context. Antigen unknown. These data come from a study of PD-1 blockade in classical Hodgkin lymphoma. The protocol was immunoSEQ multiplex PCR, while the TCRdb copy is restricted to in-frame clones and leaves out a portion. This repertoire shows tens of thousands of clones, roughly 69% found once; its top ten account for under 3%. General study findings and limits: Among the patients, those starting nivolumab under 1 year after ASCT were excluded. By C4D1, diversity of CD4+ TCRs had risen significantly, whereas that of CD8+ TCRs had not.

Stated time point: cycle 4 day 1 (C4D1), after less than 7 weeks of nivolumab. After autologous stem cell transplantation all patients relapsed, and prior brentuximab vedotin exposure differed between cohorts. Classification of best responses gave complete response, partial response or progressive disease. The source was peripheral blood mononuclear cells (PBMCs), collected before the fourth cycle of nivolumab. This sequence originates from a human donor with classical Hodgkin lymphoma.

CDR3 bases: TGTGCCAGTAGTATACCCCTCGAGGGCTTCACAGATACGCAGTATTTT. As protein: CASSIPLEGFTDTQYF. This chain links TRBV19 with TRBJ2-3; weak D call: TRBD2 (5 bases). The CDR3 runs to 16 residues. The ends were cut back, 2 bases at V and 2 bases at J, with 14 bases in the middle. The germline CDR1 and CDR2 sequences are LNHDA and SQIVND (reference sequence).